These 22 T cell receptor beta chains were sequenced from one sample in a study of cytomegalovirus exposure and HLA in healthy donors (dated 2017 in TCRdb). Library preparation was by the immunoSEQ multiplex PCR assay. The multiplex PCR relied on a mix of 60 forward primers for TCR Vbeta segments and 13 reverse primers for TCR Jbeta segments. What TCRdb holds here is the immuneACCESS table cut down to in-frame rearrangements. Part of the clones is not present; checked against another copy, under half of the missing clones reflect an unresolved V gene, and the others are unexplained. The sample table shows about 55,000 clones, and approximately 52% are seen once. The ten largest account for about an eighth of the sample. Sequences were obtained from PBMCs. Every receptor here comes from a human donor in good health.

This clone was seen more than once but under ten times. The CDR3 nucleotides read TGTGCCAGTAGTTGGAGAGTCAAGCCCGAAAACACCATATATTTT. This gives the protein CASSWRVKPENTIYF. The V call is TRBV19, the J call TRBJ1-3; no clear D. CDR1 is LNHDA and CDR2 is SQIVND in the germline V gene (reference sequence). The CDR3 spans 15 residues. V was shortened by 5 bases and J by 6 bases, with 17 bases between the two germline ends. The full variable domain, in which reference TRBV19 and TRBJ1-3 provide the parts outside the CDR3, is DGGITQSPKYLFRKEGQNVTLSCEQNLNHDAMYWYRQDPGQGLRLIYYSQIVNDFQKGDIAEGYSVSREKKESFPLTVTSAQKNPTAFYLCASSWRVKPENTIYFGEGSWLTVV.

The chain joins TRBV4-3 to TRBJ1-2, with D possibly being TRBD1 (6 bases). Trimming stripped 0 bases from V and 3 bases from J, with 14 bases between. This CDR3 comprises 16 residues. Germline V CDR1 and CDR2: LGHNA, YSLEER. CDR3 coding DNA: TGCGCCAGCAGCCAAGATTGGGCGGGGGCGGACTATGGCTACACCTTC. This encodes CASSQDWAGADYGYTF.

The chain has TRBV5-1 and TRBJ2-3, with 8 bases lining up with TRBD2. Germline CDR1 SGHRS, CDR2 YFSETQ. The CDR3 totals 14 residues. Trimming removed 3 bases from V and 6 bases from J; junction bases left unmatched: 6. The CDR3 nucleotides read TGCGCCAGCAGCTCGGGGGGGGTAGGCGATACGCAGTATTTT. Translating it yields CASSSGGVGDTQYF.

This chain uses TRBV4-3 with TRBJ2-3, with 14 bases fitting TRBD2. This CDR3 comprises 19 residues. Germline V gives CDR1 LGHNA, CDR2 YSLEER. V lost 0 bases and J lost 4; bases outside the gene matches: 9. DNA of the CDR3: TGCGCCAGCAGCCAAGATCCCCCCTCGACTAGCGGGGGGGCAGATACGCAGTATTTT. Protein sequence: CASSQDPPSTSGGADTQYF.

The rearrangement joins TRBV7-2 to TRBJ1-2; 7 bases align to TRBD1. CDR1 and CDR2 from the germline V gene are SGHTA and FQGNSA. This CDR3 has 13 amino acids. After removal of 5 bases from V and 5 bases from J, the junction contained 5 bases not matched to a gene. The CDR3 DNA follows: TGTGCCAGCAGCCTGGGACAGTTATATGGCTACACCTTC. Translated, it gives CASSLGQLYGYTF.

This clone was observed a handful of times. The rearrangement joins TRBV6-5 to TRBJ1-1; the D is unclear. The CDR3 is 15 residues long. Between the trimmed V and J ends, which lost 6 bases and 7 bases, there was a span of 21 bases. Germline V lookup: CDR1 MNHEY, CDR2 SVGAGI. The CDR3 region is CASSPVGGKTVEAFF. The CDR3 nucleotides are TGTGCCAGCAGCCCCGTCGGAGGGAAGACTGTTGAAGCTTTCTTT.

This clone has more than one count but fewer than ten. CDR3 amino acids: CASSSEGMEGGYTF. The CDR3 bases are TGTGCCAGCAGCTCGGAGGGGATGGAGGGTGGCTACACCTTC. The chain links TRBV7-9 to TRBJ1-2; D might be TRBD1 (5 bases). V shed 4 bases and J shed 7 bases, with 16 bases lying between them. From germline, CDR1 is SEHNR and CDR2 FQNEAQ (reference sequence). The CDR3 has 14 amino acids.

The chain joins TRBV7-2 to TRBJ1-5, with D unresolved. Trimming removed 1 base at V and 3 bases at J, with 7 bases between. The CDR3 has 14 residues. The germline V gene has CDR1 SGHTA and CDR2 FQGNSA. CDR3 sequence reads: CASSLGSTNQPQHF. The CDR3 DNA reads as TGTGCCAGCAGCTTAGGGAGTACCAATCAGCCCCAGCATTTT.

The rearrangement uses TRBV27 and TRBJ2-4; D not certain. The ends were cut back, 5 bases at V and 0 bases at J, with 11 bases in the middle. Germline CDR1 reads MNHEY; CDR2 reads SMNVEV (reference sequence). This CDR3 region has 15 residues. The CDR3 loop is CASSPPHLAKNIQYF. Here the CDR3 DNA reads TGTGCCAGCAGTCCGCCACACCTAGCCAAAAACATTCAGTACTTC.

The chain links TRBV6-5 to TRBJ1-4; weak D call: TRBD1 (5 bases). Germline V gene sequence: CDR1 MNHEY, CDR2 SVGAGI. Trimming took off 7 bases at V and 7 bases at J, with 16 bases between the two ends. There are 14 residues in the CDR3. CDR3 protein: CASNGAGVGEKLFF. CDR3 nucleotide sequence: TGTGCCAGCAATGGGGCGGGGGTCGGTGAAAAACTGTTTTTT.

In the case of this clone: The germline gene is not matched at one end of the junction; a read error may be the cause. The chain links TRBV9 to TRBJ2-7; TRBD1 aligns across 10 bases. CDR1 and CDR2 from the germline V gene are SGDLS and YYNGEE. CDR3 length equals 17 residues. CDR3 in amino acids: CASSPRAGTGENHEQHF. The CDR3 DNA is TGTGCCAGCAGCCCCCGAGCCGGGACAGGGGAGAACCACGAGCAGCACTTC.

This clone was recorded a few times. The CDR3 DNA reads TGCGCCAGCAGCGACAGGGGGAACACCGGGGAGCTGTTTTTT. Amino acid sequence: CASSDRGNTGELFF. This sequence joins TRBV4-1 and TRBJ2-2, with 8 bases matching TRBD1. V shed 5 bases and J 1 base; nucleotides not matched to a gene: 0. The length of the CDR3 is 14 residues. Germline V gene lookup returns CDR1 MGHRA and CDR2 YSYEKL.

This chain joins TRBV5-1 and TRBJ2-7; TRBD2 matches at 8 bases. Trimming removed 0 bases from V and 7 bases from J; junction bases left unmatched: 9. Germline V gene lookup returns CDR1 SGHRS and CDR2 YFSETQ. The CDR3 extends over 15 amino acids. CDR3 loop: CASSLEGSGVGEQYF. In DNA form, the CDR3 reads TGCGCCAGCAGCTTGGAGGGTAGCGGGGTAGGGGAGCAGTACTTC.

V gene TRBV23-1 combines with J gene TRBJ2-6; 8 bases line up with TRBD1. TRBV23-1 is marked as an open reading frame, function uncertain. The ends lost 4 bases at V and 2 bases at J; junction bases unmatched: 13. This CDR3 region has 19 residues. The CDR3 sequence: CASSPGRGLVKAGANVLTF. The CDR3 DNA sequence: TGCGCCAGCAGTCCAGGCAGGGGGCTTGTCAAAGCTGGGGCCAACGTCCTGACTTTC.

The chain recombines TRBV28 with TRBJ1-2; 10 bases are shared with TRBD1. The germline gives CDR1 MDHEN, CDR2 SYDVKM. Losses at the gene ends were 6 bases for V and 7 bases for J; bases not matched to a gene: 8. The CDR3 has 14 amino acids. In nucleotides, the CDR3 is TGTGCCAGCAGCACCGGGACAGGGGTACGTGGCTACACCTTC. Encoded protein: CASSTGTGVRGYTF.

The chain uses TRBV30 and TRBJ1-5; D gene uncertain. This CDR3 spans 14 amino acids. The V gene lost 2 bases and the J gene lost 2 bases, with 10 bases spanning the gap. CDR1 is GTSNPN, CDR2 SVGIG, per germline (reference sequence). Written as DNA, the CDR3 is TGTGCCTGGAGTTTAGCAAACGGCAATCAGCCCCAGCATTTT. The encoded protein is CAWSLANGNQPQHF.

The chain uses TRBV25-1 and TRBJ2-7; D is possibly TRBD2 (5 bases). This CDR3 spans 15 amino acids. V lost 1 base and J 0 bases, leaving 10 bases between the germline ends. The V gene's germline CDR1 is MGHDK and CDR2 SYGVNS. This CDR3 is CASSESAGDSYEQYF. DNA for the CDR3: TGTGCCAGCAGTGAATCGGCGGGTGACTCCTACGAGCAGTACTTC.

The chain couples TRBV2 to TRBJ1-1, with D hard to call. Trimming took 3 bases from V and 0 from J, leaving 17 bases between them. CDR1 SNHLY and CDR2 FYNNEI come from the germline V gene. The CDR3 runs 17 residues. As DNA, the CDR3 is TGTGCCAGCAGTGAGTACAACATAAAATTGATGAACACTGAAGCTTTCTTT. It encodes CASSEYNIKLMNTEAFF.

The J gene is TRBJ2-7, the V gene TRBV5-8; 8 bases are shared with TRBD2. CDR3 length equals 17 residues. J was trimmed by 0 bases and V by 1 base; bases with no gene match: 9. Per germline, CDR1 SGHTS and CDR2 YDEGEE. In nucleotides, the CDR3 is TGTGCCAGCAGCTTGAGTGTAGCGGGACGTACCTCCTACGAGCAGTACTTC. It translates to CASSLSVAGRTSYEQYF.

This sequence joins TRBV30 and TRBJ1-5; D is unresolved. Germline CDR1 is GTSNPN and CDR2 is SVGIG (reference sequence). Trimming took off 0 bases at V and 5 bases at J, with 5 bases between the two ends. This CDR3 region has 12 residues. CDR3 protein: CAWSVLYQPQHF. In DNA, the CDR3 is TGTGCCTGGAGTGTTCTGTATCAGCCCCAGCATTTT.

This chain uses TRBV6-6 with TRBJ2-3; 7 nucleotides match TRBD2. The CDR3 length is 16 residues. Trimming cost V 1 base and J 2 bases; bases outside gene matches: 6. CDR1 MNHNY and CDR2 SVGAGI come from the germline V gene (reference sequence). The CDR3 DNA is TGTGCCAGCAGTTACTACTTTCGGGGGGACACAGATACGCAGTATTTT. It codes for CASSYYFRGDTDTQYF.

The chain joins TRBV11-2 to TRBJ1-1, with D unresolved. This CDR3 has 13 amino acids. CDR1 and CDR2 from the germline V gene are SGHAT and FQNNGV. Trimming shortened V by 1 base and J by 2 bases, and 5 bases separated the two germline ends. CDR3 DNA sequence: TGTGCCAGCAGCTTAGGTTATAACACTGAAGCTTTCTTT. As protein: CASSLGYNTEAFF.